The 30 T cell receptor beta chains reported below all come from one sample, sequenced in a study of blood T cell repertoires in COVID-19. Some clones are missing from TCRdb's copy, which holds only in-frame ones; the method was immunoSEQ multiplex PCR. Of roughly 250,000 clones in the sample, approximately 91% were seen once. The material sequenced was peripheral blood. These receptors were obtained from a man aged 30-40 years with COVID-19, enrolled during active disease.

V and J are TRBV10-3 and TRBJ1-6, with 10 bases that match TRBD1. The CDR3 contains 14 residues. Germline V gene sequence: CDR1 ENHRY, CDR2 SYGVKD. V dropped 10 bases and J dropped 10; count of bases not matched to a gene: 10. CDR3 amino acids: CATTLTGGVSPLHF. The DNA of the CDR3 is TGTGCCACCACCTTGACAGGGGGCGTATCACCCCTCCACTTT.

In its sample, this clone was seen once. V gene TRBV5-4 combines with J gene TRBJ2-1, with 7 bases matching TRBD1. The germline V gene has CDR1 SGHNT and CDR2 YYREEE (reference sequence). The trim removed 0 bases at V and 7 bases at J, leaving 7 bases unmatched. This CDR3 has 15 residues. The DNA of the CDR3 is TGTGCCAGCAGCTTGGTAGGGGGCGCGAAGAATGAGCAGTTCTTC. Translating it yields CASSLVGGAKNEQFF.

V is TRBV19 and J is TRBJ2-1, with 8 nucleotides matching TRBD2. J gave up 7 bases and V 3 bases, and 8 bases lay outside the gene matches. CDR1 and CDR2 from the germline V gene are LNHDA and SQIVND (reference sequence). CDR3 length: 15 amino acids. CDR3 amino acids: CASSISGGAINEQFF. The DNA for the CDR3 is TGTGCCAGTAGTATCTCCGGGGGGGCCATAAATGAGCAGTTCTTC.

The CDR3 is CAISGTGSTGELFF. For the CDR3, the DNA is TGTGCCATCAGTGGCACAGGGTCCACCGGGGAGCTGTTTTTT. The V gene is TRBV10-3, the J gene TRBJ2-2; D may be TRBD1 (6 bases). Germline V CDR1 and CDR2: ENHRY, SYGVKD. The V end lost 4 bases, the J end lost 4 bases, and 10 bases lay between the germline ends. The CDR3 sequence is 14 residues long.

This chain links TRBV10-2 with TRBJ2-5; tentative D call: TRBD1 (5 bases). From germline, CDR1 is WSHSY and CDR2 SAAADI. Trimming stripped 6 bases from V and 2 bases from J, with 7 bases between. The CDR3 is 12 residues long. CDR3 loop: CASSNRQETQYF. The CDR3 nucleotides are TGCGCCAGCAGCAACAGGCAAGAGACCCAGTACTTC.

This clone occurred once. The chain carries TRBV27 and TRBJ1-4; TRBD1 matches at 7 bases. The CDR3 totals 14 residues. Germline-derived CDR1 and CDR2 are MNHEY and SMNVEV (reference sequence). V shed 6 bases, J shed 5 bases, and the junction held 6 bases outside the gene matches. CDR3 amino acids: CASSPGGTNEKLFF. Written as DNA, the CDR3 is TGTGCCAGCAGCCCAGGGGGTACGAATGAAAAACTGTTTTTT.

CDR3 bases: TGTGCCATCAGTGAAGCCGACTACGAGCAGTACTTC. Protein: CAISEADYEQYF. The rearrangement joins TRBV10-3 to TRBJ2-7, with D unclear. V dropped 3 bases and J dropped 3 bases, with 6 bases sitting between them. The CDR3 is 12 residues long. Germline V gene lookup returns CDR1 ENHRY and CDR2 SYGVKD.

The V gene is TRBV19, the J gene TRBJ1-1; 7 bases are a match to TRBD1. This CDR3 has 15 amino acids. V shed 1 base, J shed 4 bases, and the junction held 6 bases outside the gene matches. From germline, CDR1 is LNHDA and CDR2 SQIVND (reference sequence). The CDR3 nucleotides read TGTGCCAGTAGTATAGGGGTCCAGGGGGGCACTGAAGCTTTCTTT. Its translation: CASSIGVQGGTEAFF.

This chain links TRBV6-1 with TRBJ1-5; possibly TRBD1 for D (5 bases). V lost 1 base and J lost 4, with 14 bases in between. Germline V gene lookup returns CDR1 MNHNS and CDR2 SASEGT. The length of the CDR3 is 16 residues. The CDR3 sequence: CASSEGPGVRNQPQHF. The DNA for the CDR3 is TGTGCCAGCAGTGAAGGTCCGGGGGTGAGAAATCAGCCCCAGCATTTT.

V gene TRBV3-1 (or the pseudogene TRBV3-2) combines with J gene TRBJ2-1; 8 bases fit TRBD2. With 0 bases clipped from V and 5 bases from J, the junction kept 6 bases outside the gene matches. The germline gives CDR1 LGHDT, CDR2 YNNKEL (reference sequence). CDR3 length: 16 amino acids. CDR3: CASSQDPSGGHNEQFF. The CDR3 DNA reads as TGTGCCAGCAGCCAAGATCCCAGCGGGGGTCACAATGAGCAGTTCTTC.

The chain carries TRBV18 and TRBJ1-1; 7 bases are shared with TRBD1. CDR3 length: 16 amino acids. CDR1 and CDR2 (germline): KGHSH, LQKENI. V dropped 6 bases and J dropped 6; count of bases not matched to a gene: 16. CDR3 in DNA: TGTGCCAGCTCTACACCTTTCGTCGGGACAGTCGCTGAAGCTTTCTTT. Residues: CASSTPFVGTVAEAFF.

The V call is TRBV4-1, the J call TRBJ1-1, with TRBD1 identical over 7 bases. This CDR3 is 15 amino acids long. Germline loops: CDR1 MGHRA, CDR2 YSYEKL. J lost 0 bases, V lost 0 bases, and 1 base had no gene match. Written as DNA, the CDR3 is TGCGCCAGCAGCCAAGAGACAGGGATGAACACTGAAGCTTTCTTT. Residues: CASSQETGMNTEAFF.

The CDR3, as DNA: TGTGCCAGTAAGGACAGGGACTATGGCTACACCTTC. It yields the protein CASKDRDYGYTF. The chain joins TRBV19 to TRBJ1-2; TRBD1 agrees at 8 bases. This CDR3 is 12 amino acids long. With 7 bases clipped from V and 3 bases from J, the junction kept 1 base outside the gene matches. Germline CDR1 is LNHDA and CDR2 is SQIVND (reference sequence).

The rearrangement links TRBV3-1 (or the pseudogene TRBV3-2) to TRBJ1-2, with 9 bases fitting TRBD1. CDR1 and CDR2 (germline): LGHDT, YNNKEL (reference sequence). V gave up 1 base and J gave up 4 bases; unmatched junction bases: 10. CDR3 size: 17 residues. CDR3: CASSQAPPGTGTYGYTF. Here the CDR3 DNA reads TGTGCCAGCAGCCAAGCTCCGCCGGGGACAGGGACCTATGGCTACACCTTC.

The genes are TRBV10-1 and TRBJ2-5; 9 bases map to TRBD2. V dropped 0 bases and J dropped 3; count of bases not matched to a gene: 11. Germline CDR1 reads WNHNN; CDR2 reads SYGVQD (reference sequence). The CDR3 is 18 amino acids. The CDR3 coding sequence is TGCGCCAGCAGTGAGTCCCGGTTAGCGGGGGAACGGGAAGAGACCCAGTACTTC. Its translation: CASSESRLAGEREETQYF.

This clone has a single count. The chain links TRBV29-1 to TRBJ2-1, with 9 bases aligning to TRBD1. Germline V gives CDR1 SQVTM, CDR2 ANQGSEA. The ends lost 5 bases at V and 8 bases at J; junction bases unmatched: 7. CDR3 length equals 13 residues. In nucleotides, the CDR3 is TGCAGCGTTTGGACAGGGGTCGGCGATGAGCAGTTCTTC. Translated, it gives CSVWTGVGDEQFF.

The CDR3 sequence is CASSQIGTANNEQFF. The DNA for the CDR3 is TGCGCCAGCAGCCAAATCGGGACTGCCAACAATGAGCAGTTCTTC. This rearrangement joins TRBV4-1 to TRBJ2-1; TRBD2 is a possible D gene (6 bases). Trimming pared 2 bases from V and 5 bases from J, leaving 13 bases between. The CDR3 is 15 residues long. The germline V gene has CDR1 MGHRA and CDR2 YSYEKL.

This chain links TRBV5-6 with TRBJ2-7; 9 nucleotides match TRBD2. Unmatched junction bases numbered 5, after V lost 7 bases and J lost 3 bases. Germline V gene data show CDR1 as SGHDT and CDR2 as YYEEEE. This CDR3 spans 13 amino acids. CDR3 in DNA: TGTGCCAGCTCTGCGGGGGGGTTCTACGAGCAGTACTTC. Protein: CASSAGGFYEQYF.

This clone occurred once. The chain carries TRBV5-4 and TRBJ1-1, with a tentative D call TRBD1 (6 bases). The germline V gene encodes CDR1 SGHNT and CDR2 YYREEE (reference sequence). V shed 4 bases and J shed 0 bases, with 19 bases lying between them. CDR3 length: 17 residues. CDR3 nucleotide sequence: TGTGCCAGCAGCCCGCCCTTAGGGGGGGTGATGAACACTGAAGCTTTCTTT. Amino acid sequence: CASSPPLGGVMNTEAFF.

The chain joins TRBV4-2 to TRBJ2-5, with TRBD2 matching over 10 bases. The V segment lost 4 bases and the J segment 2 bases; nucleotides outside the gene matches: 4. CDR1 is LGHNA, CDR2 YNFKEQ, per germline. CDR3 length: 15 residues. The CDR3 DNA follows: TGTGCCAGCAGCCGCTTAGCGGGGGGACAAGAGACCCAGTACTTC. As protein: CASSRLAGGQETQYF.

The rearrangement links TRBV7-2 to TRBJ1-2; 10 positions match TRBD1. Trimming at V came to 5 bases and at J to 6 bases, leaving 9 bases not matched to a gene. Germline V CDR1 and CDR2: SGHTA, FQGNSA. The CDR3 extends over 15 amino acids. As DNA, the CDR3 is TGTGCCAGCAGCCCTAGGACAGGGGGGAACCATGGCTACACCTTC. Protein: CASSPRTGGNHGYTF.

The V and J genes are TRBV19 and TRBJ1-5, with D maybe TRBD1 (5 bases). The V gene's germline CDR1 is LNHDA and CDR2 SQIVND (reference sequence). V was cut by 5 bases and J by 3 bases, with 17 bases left in between. This CDR3 contains 16 residues. CDR3 loop: CASSPRTISPNQPQHF. Written as DNA, the CDR3 is TGTGCCAGTAGTCCGAGGACAATTTCCCCCAATCAGCCCCAGCATTTT.

This clone occurred once. The genes are TRBV7-9 and TRBJ1-2; TRBD1 agrees at 7 bases. The CDR3 consists of 16 residues. The J segment lost 4 bases and the V segment lost 4 bases, leaving 12 bases of the junction unmatched. Looked up from germline, CDR1 is SEHNR and CDR2 is FQNEAQ (reference sequence). The CDR3 coding sequence is TGTGCCAGCAGCTCATCTCCGGCAGGGGGGATCTATGGCTACACCTTC. Its translation is CASSSSPAGGIYGYTF.

Turning to this clone: Other nucleotide sequences in the sample specify the same CDR3. The CDR3 is CASSQGTGSYEQYF. The CDR3 region has the DNA TGTGCCAGCAGCCAAGGGACAGGATCCTACGAGCAGTACTTC. The chain is built from TRBV3-1 (or the pseudogene TRBV3-2) and TRBJ2-7; 7 nucleotides agree with TRBD1. The length of the CDR3 is 14 residues. The trim removed 1 base at V and 1 base at J, leaving 1 base unmatched. The germline gives CDR1 LGHDT, CDR2 YNNKEL (reference sequence).

V and J are TRBV4-2 and TRBJ2-7; 7 bases match TRBD2. The CDR3 spans 15 residues. Losses at the gene ends were 6 bases for V and 5 bases for J; bases not matched to a gene: 13. CDR1 LGHNA and CDR2 YNFKEQ come from the germline V gene. This chain's CDR3 is CASRRLEAGTHEQYF. The CDR3 nucleotides read TGTGCCAGCAGAAGACTTGAAGCGGGGACCCACGAGCAGTACTTC.

The count of this clone is one. The rearrangement uses TRBV3-1 (or the pseudogene TRBV3-2) and TRBJ2-7; TRBD2 matches at 7 bases. The CDR3 is 14 amino acids. CDR1 LGHDT and CDR2 YNNKEL come from the germline V gene (reference sequence). Trimming removed 5 bases from V and 3 bases from J; junction bases left unmatched: 7. The CDR3 region has the DNA TGTGCCAGCAGCACCGGGACTATATTCTACGAGCAGTACTTC. Translation gives CASSTGTIFYEQYF.

The V call is TRBV7-9, the J call TRBJ1-2, with 11 bases aligning to TRBD1. The CDR3 runs to 14 residues. Unmatched junction bases numbered 1, after V lost 1 base and J lost 6 bases. Germline CDR1 reads SEHNR; CDR2 reads FQNEAQ (reference sequence). The CDR3 coding sequence is TGTGCCAGCAGCTTAGAGGACAGGGGGCATGGCTACACCTTC. Translated, it gives CASSLEDRGHGYTF.

The chain recombines TRBV7-9 with TRBJ2-5, with 12 bases lining up with TRBD1. V gave up 3 bases and J gave up 4 bases; unmatched junction bases: 9. The CDR3 covers 17 residues. Germline CDR1 SEHNR, CDR2 FQNEAQ (reference sequence). DNA for the CDR3: TGTGCCAGCAGCTTTGGATCTTTGGGACAGGGGGCAGAGACCCAGTACTTC. Its protein product is CASSFGSLGQGAETQYF. Complete variable domain (other parts from reference TRBV7-9 and TRBJ2-5): DTGVSQNPRHKITKRGQNVTFRCDPISEHNRLYWYRQTLGQGPEFLTYFQNEAQLEKSRLLSDRFSAERPKGSFSTLEIQRTEQGDSAMYLCASSFGSLGQGAETQYFGPGTRLLVL.

This chain links TRBV9 with TRBJ2-5; tentative D call: TRBD2 (6 bases). The CDR3 runs 15 residues. Trimming removed 0 bases at V and 4 bases at J, with 13 bases between. Germline CDR1 reads SGDLS; CDR2 reads YYNGEE. CDR3 in amino acids: CASSVEGGDGETQYF. The CDR3 DNA sequence: TGTGCCAGCAGCGTAGAAGGAGGGGACGGAGAGACCCAGTACTTC.

CDR3 bases: TGTGCCAGCAGTTATCCCGGGACAGCAAGTCAGCCCCAGCATTTT. Its translation: CASSYPGTASQPQHF. The rearrangement joins TRBV6-6 to TRBJ1-5; TRBD1 aligns across 7 bases. The CDR3 runs to 15 residues. V shed 3 bases and J 6 bases; nucleotides not matched to a gene: 8. Per germline, CDR1 MNHNY and CDR2 SVGAGI (reference sequence).